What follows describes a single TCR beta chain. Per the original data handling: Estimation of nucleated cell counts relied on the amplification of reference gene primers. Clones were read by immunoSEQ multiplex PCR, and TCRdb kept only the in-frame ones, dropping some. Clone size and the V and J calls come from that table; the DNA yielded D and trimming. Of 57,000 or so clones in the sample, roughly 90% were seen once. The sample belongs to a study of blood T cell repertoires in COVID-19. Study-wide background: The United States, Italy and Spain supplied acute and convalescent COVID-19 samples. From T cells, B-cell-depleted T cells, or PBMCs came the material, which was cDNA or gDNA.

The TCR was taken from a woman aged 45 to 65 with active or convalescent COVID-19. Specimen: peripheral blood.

The CDR3: CASSTGLSISNTGELFF. In DNA, the CDR3 is TGTGCCAGCAGCACGGGACTCTCAATATCGAACACCGGGGAGCTGTTTTTT. J is TRBJ2-2 and V is TRBV13; tentative D call: TRBD2 (6 bases). Germline values: CDR1 PRHDT, CDR2 FYEKMQ (reference sequence). The CDR3 length is 17 residues. V was trimmed by 5 bases and J by 0 bases, leaving 16 bases between them.